A single sample gave rise to the 28 T cell receptor beta chains below, sequenced in a study of glioma-infiltrating T cells. TCR alpha and beta CDR3 regions were amplified from RNA using iRepertoire nested multiplex PCR. One entry per CDR3 protein, called by TCRdb with MiXCR from the multiplex PCR reads. The table records 84,000 or so distinct CDR3 sequences, roughly 23% of them present only once. Source material: glioma tissue, nonneoplastic brain tissue, or PBMCs (not recorded which). Source of these receptors: a human donor with low-grade glioma or glioblastoma, undergoing nonglioma brain surgery, or in good health (not recorded which).

This clonotype was counted many times. V and J are TRBV29-1 and TRBJ1-1, with 9 bases matching TRBD1. Germline V CDR1 and CDR2: SQVTM, ANQGSEA. This CDR3 is built from 15 residues. The V segment lost 1 base and the J segment 12 bases; nucleotides outside the gene matches: 15. The CDR3 protein is CSVEGAPGADRGSFF. The CDR3 region has the DNA TGCAGCGTTGAAGGGGCCCCGGGAGCGGACAGGGGATCTTTCTTT.

As for this clonotype: Mismatch with germline at one junction end may stem from a read error. The chain recombines TRBV18 with TRBJ2-3, with D tentatively TRBD1 or TRBD2 (5 bases each). Germline loops: CDR1 KGHSH, CDR2 LQKENI. This CDR3 is 18 amino acids long. CDR3 protein: CAISPSLTRGDVQDTQYF. The CDR3 region has the DNA TGTGCCATCTCACCATCTTTAACGAGAGGGGATGTCCAAGATACGCAGTATTTT.

The chain links TRBV11-2 to TRBJ2-7, with 10 bases that match TRBD1. V dropped 6 bases and J dropped 0; count of bases not matched to a gene: 5. CDR1 and CDR2 (germline): SGHAT, FQNNGV. This CDR3 is 15 amino acids long. DNA of the CDR3: TGTGCCAGCAGACCGGGACAGGGGATCTCCTACGAGCAGTACTTC. Protein sequence: CASRPGQGISYEQYF.

This clonotype was observed once. The junction differs from germline at one of its ends, possibly a read error. The chain is built from TRBV2 and TRBJ1-5, with no clear D. In germline, CDR1 is SNHLY, CDR2 FYNNEI. The CDR3 is 15 residues long. CDR3 sequence: CASSENRNSNQHQHF. The CDR3, as DNA: TGTGCCAGCAGTGAAAACCGGAATAGCAATCAGCACCAGCATTTT.

This clonotype qualifies as medium-sized (0.01 to 0.1%). This chain uses TRBV6-2 or TRBV6-3 with TRBJ2-7, with unresolved D. The CDR3 loop spans 16 amino acids. Germline values: CDR1 MNHEY, CDR2 SVGEGT. The ends were cut back, 6 bases at V and 1 base at J, with 19 bases in the middle. The CDR3 reads CASRGFARPRSYEQYF. DNA of the CDR3: TGTGCCAGCAGGGGGTTTGCGCGACCTCGGTCCTACGAGCAGTACTTC.

Comments on this clonotype: This may be a read error, as it is one base from a much larger clone. This chain links TRBV12-3 or TRBV12-4 with TRBJ2-1, with TRBD1 identical over 8 bases. This CDR3 contains 15 residues. V gave up 6 bases and J gave up 5 bases; unmatched junction bases: 9. The CDR3 loop reads CASSPKQGGNNEQFF. CDR3 DNA sequence: TGTGCCAGCAGCCCCAAACAGGGGGGTAACAATGAGCAGTTCTTC.

This clonotype was found many times. The germline gene is not matched at one end of the junction; a read error may be the cause. The DNA for the CDR3 is TGTGCCAGCAGCCCCGATAGGGATGAGCAGTTCTTC. Protein sequence: CASSPDRDEQFF. The chain recombines TRBV5-1 with TRBJ2-1, with D unresolved. CDR1 is SGHRS and CDR2 is YFSETQ in the germline V gene. The CDR3 has 12 residues.

This clonotype was seen repeatedly, ten times or more. The chain carries TRBV20-1 and TRBJ1-5; D call uncertain. The V gene's germline CDR1 is DFQATT and CDR2 SNEGSKA (reference sequence). V lost 0 bases and J 4 bases, leaving 13 bases between the germline ends. The CDR3 runs to 15 residues. The CDR3 sequence: CSARDRGRTNQPQHF. CDR3 nucleotides: TGCAGTGCTAGAGATAGAGGACGAACAAATCAGCCCCAGCATTTT.

At least ten counts were recorded for this clonotype. The chain employs TRBV15 and TRBJ1-2; D gene ambiguous. Trimming removed 3 bases at V and 0 bases at J, with 11 bases between. This CDR3 is 15 amino acids long. The germline gives CDR1 LNHNV, CDR2 YYDKDF (reference sequence). The CDR3 DNA follows: TGTGCCACCAGCAGGACCGCGACATCTAACTATGGCTACACCTTC. Its protein is CATSRTATSNYGYTF. The whole variable domain, remainder taken from reference TRBV15 and TRBJ1-2, is DAMVIQNPRYQVTQFGKPVTLSCSQTLNHNVMYWYQQKSSQAPKLLFHYYDKDFNNEADTPDNFQSRRPNTSFCFLDIRSPGLGDTAMYLCATSRTATSNYGYTFGSGTRLTVV.

As regards this clonotype: The final CDR3 position lacks the conserved phenylalanine or tryptophan, pointing to a likely read error. The chain couples TRBV27 to TRBJ1-1, with TRBD1 as a possible D gene (6 bases). Between the trimmed V and J ends, which lost 3 bases and 6 bases, there was a span of 17 bases. The CDR3 length is 15 residues. Germline V gene data show CDR1 as MNHEY and CDR2 as SMNVEV (reference sequence). For the CDR3, the DNA is TGTGCCAGCAGTTTCCGAACAGGGTCGTTCCCTGAAGCTTTCCTT. It yields the protein CASSFRTGSFPEAFL.

There are many counts of this clonotype. The chain has TRBV10-3 and TRBJ2-2; D remains unclear. The V and J ends lost 3 bases and 3 bases respectively, with 11 bases between them. The CDR3 totals 15 residues. Per the germline V gene, CDR1 is ENHRY and CDR2 is SYGVKD. The CDR3 loop is CAISDPRTDTGELFF. CDR3 coding DNA: TGTGCCATCAGTGACCCCAGGACCGACACCGGGGAGCTGTTTTTT.

This clonotype was observed many times. The CDR3 sequence is CASSLTSATQYF. In DNA, the CDR3 is TGTGCCAGCAGCTTGACTAGTGCGACCCAGTACTTC. The chain uses TRBV6-1 and TRBJ2-5, with D possibly matching TRBD2 (6 bases). CDR3 length equals 12 residues. Germline V gene sequence: CDR1 MNHNS, CDR2 SASEGT. The V end was cut by 6 bases, the J end by 7 bases, with 12 bases between.

The chain joins TRBV3-1 to TRBJ2-7; perhaps TRBD1 as D (5 bases). The CDR3 sequence is 15 residues long. CDR1 and CDR2 (germline): LGHDT, YNNKEL (reference sequence). V was trimmed by 4 bases and J by 4 bases, leaving 17 bases between them. DNA for the CDR3: TGTGCCAGCAGCCCTTTCCGGACACCAGCTTACGAGCAGTACTTC. As protein: CASSPFRTPAYEQYF.

Comment on this clonotype: A much larger clone is a single base away; this may be a read error. The chain combines TRBV2 with TRBJ1-4; no clear D. The CDR3 is made up of 15 amino acids. CDR1 is SNHLY, CDR2 FYNNEI, per germline. This chain's CDR3 is CASEGMLATNEKLFF. The DNA of the CDR3 is TGTGCTAGCGAAGGGATGTTGGCAACTAATGAAAAACTGTTTTTT.

The table lists this clonotype with many counts. The CDR3: CATSDGTGGAGSYNEQFF. The CDR3 bases are TGTGCCACCAGTGATGGGACAGGGGGCGCAGGCTCCTACAATGAGCAGTTCTTC. The chain has TRBV24-1 and TRBJ2-1; 12 bases are shared with TRBD1. This CDR3 has 18 residues. Germline CDR1 reads KGHDR; CDR2 reads SFDVKD. The V segment lost 3 bases and the J segment 0 bases; nucleotides outside the gene matches: 5.

In its sample, this clonotype was seen once. The genes are TRBV4-2 and TRBJ2-7, with TRBD2 matching over 8 bases. J was trimmed by 5 bases and V by 0 bases; bases with no gene match: 15. Germline V gene lookup returns CDR1 LGHNA and CDR2 YNFKEQ. This CDR3 comprises 18 residues. CDR3 DNA: TGTGCCAGCAGCCAAGAGACCCCTCCAAGCGGGAGTTTTCACGAGCAGTACTTC. Residues: CASSQETPPSGSFHEQYF.

There are many counts of this clonotype. The rearrangement uses TRBV4-1 and TRBJ1-1; D gene unclear. Germline V gene data show CDR1 as MGHRA and CDR2 as YSYEKL. The CDR3 extends over 13 amino acids. V lost 2 bases to trimming and J lost 1 base, with 5 bases between them. CDR3 nucleotides: TGCGCCAGCAGCCAACAGAGGAACACTGAAGCTTTCTTT. This encodes CASSQQRNTEAFF.

As regards this clonotype: This may stem from a read error, because a much larger clone lies one nucleotide away. The V call is TRBV7-2, the J call TRBJ2-7, with a tentative D call TRBD1 (5 bases). Germline assignment: CDR1 SGHTA and CDR2 FQGNSA. This CDR3 comprises 15 residues. V lost 1 base to trimming and J lost 6 bases, with 16 bases between them. Written as DNA, the CDR3 is TGTGCCAGCAGCTTAGAGGCCGGACAACCTTTCGAGCAGTACTTC. Translated: CASSLEAGQPFEQYF. Complete variable domain (other parts from reference TRBV7-2 and TRBJ2-7): GAGVSQSPSNKVTEKGKDVELRCDPISGHTALYWYRQSLGQGLEFLIYFQGNSAPDKSGLPSDRFSAERTGGSVSTLTIQRTQQEDSAVYLCASSLEAGQPFEQYFGPGTRLTVT.

In this sample, this clonotype turned up a few times. The gene calls are TRBV4-2 and TRBJ2-7; 15 bases agree with TRBD2. The CDR3 runs 16 residues. V trimming: 4 bases; J trimming: 2 bases; junction bases outside the gene matches: 3. The germline V gene encodes CDR1 LGHNA and CDR2 YNFKEQ. The CDR3 loop reads CASSPGLAGGTYEQYF. CDR3 DNA: TGTGCCAGCAGCCCGGGACTAGCGGGGGGTACCTACGAGCAGTACTTC.

Many counts were recorded for this clonotype. The gene calls are TRBV6-1 and TRBJ2-1, with 8 bases fitting TRBD2. This CDR3 comprises 17 residues. The V gene end was trimmed by 9 bases and the J gene end by 0 bases; junction bases not matched to a gene: 13. CDR1 and CDR2 (germline): MNHNS, SASEGT. The CDR3 nucleotides read TGTGCCAGTAATGTAGCGGGGCCGAAGAGCTCCTACAATGAGCAGTTCTTC. Encoded protein: CASNVAGPKSSYNEQFF.

There are many counts of this clonotype. The chain joins TRBV19 to TRBJ1-5; 7 nucleotides line up with TRBD1. Germline-derived CDR1 and CDR2 are LNHDA and SQIVND (reference sequence). The CDR3 covers 16 residues. The junction had 11 bases not matched to a gene; V was cut back by 5 bases and J by 4 bases. This CDR3 reads CASSSLRGSLNQPQHF. In nucleotides, the CDR3 is TGTGCCAGTAGTTCTCTCAGGGGGTCCCTTAATCAGCCCCAGCATTTT.

CDR3 in DNA: TGTGCCAGCACCAACACTGGGACATCGGGTTCACCCCTCCACTTT. As protein: CASTNTGTSGSPLHF. The rearrangement joins TRBV7-9 to TRBJ1-6; D may be TRBD1 (6 bases). V gave up 7 bases and J gave up 9 bases, with 19 bases separating them. The germline CDR1 and CDR2 sequences are SEHNR and FQNEAQ (reference sequence). The CDR3 contains 15 residues.

In this sample, this clonotype turned up many times. The J gene is TRBJ2-5, the V gene TRBV19, with D perhaps TRBD1 (6 bases). Germline assignment: CDR1 LNHDA and CDR2 SQIVND (reference sequence). Between the trimmed V and J ends, which lost 6 bases and 1 base, there was a span of 9 bases. The CDR3 extends over 13 amino acids. The CDR3 bases are TGTGCCAGTAGGGACAGCACCCAAGAGACCCAGTACTTC. Its protein product is CASRDSTQETQYF.

This clonotype was counted many times. The rearrangement links TRBV15 to TRBJ1-6; D is unresolved. The germline V gene encodes CDR1 LNHNV and CDR2 YYDKDF (reference sequence). The ends were cut back, 0 bases at V and 7 bases at J, with 13 bases in the middle. CDR3 size: 16 residues. The CDR3 DNA reads TGTGCCACCAGCAGAGATCGAGTTGTGGAAAATTCACCCCTCCACTTT. Its protein product is CATSRDRVVENSPLHF.

Turning to this clonotype: A much larger clone is a single base away; this may be a read error. The chain employs TRBV4-1 and TRBJ2-3; no firm D call. Germline CDR1 is MGHRA and CDR2 is YSYEKL. Trimming removed 4 bases from V and 0 bases from J, with 14 bases in between. CDR3 length equals 16 residues. The CDR3 DNA sequence: TGCGCCAGCAGCCGACGGTCCCGCCTCAGCACAGATACGCAGTATTTT. Its protein product is CASSRRSRLSTDTQYF.

This clonotype was recorded at least ten times. This sequence joins TRBV27 and TRBJ1-2; D might be TRBD1 (6 bases). Trimming stripped 7 bases from V and 3 bases from J, with 12 bases between. There are 13 residues in the CDR3. CDR1 is MNHEY, CDR2 SMNVEV, per germline (reference sequence). CDR3 coding DNA: TGTGCCAGCAAAAGGGGGGCCGACTATGGCTACACCTTC. Protein: CASKRGADYGYTF.

Concerning this clonotype itself: A read error is possible here, since a much larger clone lies one base away. The gene calls are TRBV11-2 and TRBJ1-6; 7 bases line up with TRBD1. CDR1 SGHAT and CDR2 FQNNGV come from the germline V gene. The CDR3 is 13 residues long. CDR3 DNA: TGTGCCGGCAGCTTGAGACAGGGCGGACTCCTCCACTTT. The encoded protein is CAGSLRQGGLLHF.

This clonotype was observed many times. CDR3 in DNA: TGTGCCAGCAGCCAAGATATCTGGGACAGGGGCCGACTCTGGTCTGGAAACACCATATATTTT. Protein product: CASSQDIWDRGRLWSGNTIYF. The chain carries TRBV3-1 and TRBJ1-3; 10 nucleotides line up with TRBD1. Germline V gene sequence: CDR1 LGHDT, CDR2 YNNKEL (reference sequence). Trimming took 0 bases from V and 1 from J; bases not matched to a gene: 15. This CDR3 region has 21 residues.